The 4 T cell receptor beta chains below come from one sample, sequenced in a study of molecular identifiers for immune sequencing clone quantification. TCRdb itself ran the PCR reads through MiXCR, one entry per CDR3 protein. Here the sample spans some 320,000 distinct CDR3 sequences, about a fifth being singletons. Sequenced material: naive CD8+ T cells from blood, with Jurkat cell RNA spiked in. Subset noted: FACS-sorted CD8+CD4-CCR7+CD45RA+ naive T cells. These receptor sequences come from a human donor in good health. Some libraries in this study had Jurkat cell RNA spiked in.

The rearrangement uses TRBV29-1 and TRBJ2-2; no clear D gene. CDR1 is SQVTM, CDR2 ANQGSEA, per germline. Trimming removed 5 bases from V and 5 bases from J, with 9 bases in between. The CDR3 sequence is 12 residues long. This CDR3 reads CSVFDTTGELFF. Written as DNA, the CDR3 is TGCAGCGTTTTCGACACTACCGGGGAGCTGTTTTTT.

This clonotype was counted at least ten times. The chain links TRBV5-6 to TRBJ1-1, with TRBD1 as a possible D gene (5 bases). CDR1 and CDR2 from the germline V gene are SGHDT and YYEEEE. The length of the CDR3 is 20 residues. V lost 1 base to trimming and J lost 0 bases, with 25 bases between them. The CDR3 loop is CASSLRDQRYRTFLNTEAFF. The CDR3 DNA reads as TGTGCCAGCAGCTTGCGGGACCAACGTTACCGGACCTTTTTGAACACTGAAGCTTTCTTT.

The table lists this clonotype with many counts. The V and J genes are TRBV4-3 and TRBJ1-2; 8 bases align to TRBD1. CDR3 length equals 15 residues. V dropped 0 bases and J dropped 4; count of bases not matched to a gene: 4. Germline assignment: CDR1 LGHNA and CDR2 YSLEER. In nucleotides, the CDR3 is TGCGCCAGCAGCCAAGATCAGACAGGGGCCTATGGCTACACCTTC. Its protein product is CASSQDQTGAYGYTF.

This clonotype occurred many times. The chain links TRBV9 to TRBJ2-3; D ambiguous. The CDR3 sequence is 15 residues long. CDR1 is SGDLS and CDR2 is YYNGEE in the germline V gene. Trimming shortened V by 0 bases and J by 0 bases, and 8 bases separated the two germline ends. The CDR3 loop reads CASSVAPGSTDTQYF. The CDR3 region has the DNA TGTGCCAGCAGCGTAGCTCCAGGTAGCACAGATACGCAGTATTTT.